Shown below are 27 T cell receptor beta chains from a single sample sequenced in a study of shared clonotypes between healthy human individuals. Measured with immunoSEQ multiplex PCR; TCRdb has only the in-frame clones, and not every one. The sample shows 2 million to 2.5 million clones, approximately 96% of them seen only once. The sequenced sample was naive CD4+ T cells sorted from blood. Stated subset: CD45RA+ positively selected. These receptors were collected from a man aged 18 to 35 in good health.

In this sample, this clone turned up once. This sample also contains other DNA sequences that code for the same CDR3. The DNA of the CDR3 is TGTGCCAGCAGTGTTGGCGGTGAGCAGTTCTTC. Its translation: CASSVGGEQFF. This rearrangement joins TRBV2 to TRBJ2-1; no clear D gene. From germline, CDR1 is SNHLY and CDR2 FYNNEI. V was trimmed by 4 bases and J by 9 bases, leaving 7 bases between them. This CDR3 contains 11 residues.

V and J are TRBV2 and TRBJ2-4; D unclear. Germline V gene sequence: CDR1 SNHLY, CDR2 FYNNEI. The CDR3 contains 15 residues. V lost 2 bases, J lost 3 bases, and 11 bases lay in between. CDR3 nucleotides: TGTGCCAGCAGTGAACTGAATCGTGACAAAAACATTCAGTACTTC. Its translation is CASSELNRDKNIQYF.

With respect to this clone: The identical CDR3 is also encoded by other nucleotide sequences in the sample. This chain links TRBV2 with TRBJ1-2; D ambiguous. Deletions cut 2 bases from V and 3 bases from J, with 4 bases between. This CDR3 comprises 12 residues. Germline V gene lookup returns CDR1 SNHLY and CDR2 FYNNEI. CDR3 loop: CASSEQDYGYTF. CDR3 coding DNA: TGTGCCAGCAGTGAACAAGACTATGGCTACACCTTC.

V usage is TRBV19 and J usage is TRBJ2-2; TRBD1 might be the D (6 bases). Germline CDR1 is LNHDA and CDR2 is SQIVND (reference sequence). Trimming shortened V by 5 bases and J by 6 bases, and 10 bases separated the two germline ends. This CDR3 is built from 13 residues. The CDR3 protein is CASSAQGSGELFF. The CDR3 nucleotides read TGTGCCAGTAGTGCACAGGGTTCCGGGGAGCTGTTTTTT.

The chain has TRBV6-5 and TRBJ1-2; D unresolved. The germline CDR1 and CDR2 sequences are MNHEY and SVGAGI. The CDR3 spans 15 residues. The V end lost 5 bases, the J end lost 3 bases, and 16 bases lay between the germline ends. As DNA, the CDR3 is TGTGCCAGCAGTAGGACGTTTGATAAAGACTATGGCTACACCTTC. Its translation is CASSRTFDKDYGYTF.

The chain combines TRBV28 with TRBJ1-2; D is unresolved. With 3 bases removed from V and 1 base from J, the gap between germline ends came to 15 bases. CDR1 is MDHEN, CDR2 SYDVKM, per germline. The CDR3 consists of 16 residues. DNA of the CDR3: TGTGCCAGCAGTTTTAATATTCGGGGTGTTAACTATGGCTACACCTTC. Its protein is CASSFNIRGVNYGYTF.

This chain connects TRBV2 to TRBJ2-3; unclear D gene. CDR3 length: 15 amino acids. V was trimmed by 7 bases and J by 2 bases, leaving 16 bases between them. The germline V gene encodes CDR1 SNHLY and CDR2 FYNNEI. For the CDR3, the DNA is TGTGCCAGCATCTTAGAGACCTTAAACACAGATACGCAGTATTTT. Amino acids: CASILETLNTDTQYF.

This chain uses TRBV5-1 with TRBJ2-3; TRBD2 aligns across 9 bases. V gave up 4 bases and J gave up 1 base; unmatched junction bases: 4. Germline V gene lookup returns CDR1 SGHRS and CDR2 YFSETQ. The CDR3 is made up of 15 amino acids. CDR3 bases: TGCGCCAGCAGCGGACTAGCGCTTGGCACAGATACGCAGTATTTT. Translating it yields CASSGLALGTDTQYF.

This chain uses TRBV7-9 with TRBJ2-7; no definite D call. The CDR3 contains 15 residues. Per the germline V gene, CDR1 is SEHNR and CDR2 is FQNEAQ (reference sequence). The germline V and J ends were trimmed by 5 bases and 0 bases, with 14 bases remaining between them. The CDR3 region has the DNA TGTGCCAGCAGCCTGACGAAGGGAAGCTCCTACGAGCAGTACTTC. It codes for CASSLTKGSSYEQYF.

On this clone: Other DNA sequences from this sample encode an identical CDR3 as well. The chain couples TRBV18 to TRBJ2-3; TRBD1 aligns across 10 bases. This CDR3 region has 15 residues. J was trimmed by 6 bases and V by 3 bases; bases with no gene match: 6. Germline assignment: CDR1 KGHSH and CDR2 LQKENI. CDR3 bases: TGTGCCAGCTCACCTGGGACAGGGGCTGGGGATACGCAGTATTTT. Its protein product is CASSPGTGAGDTQYF.

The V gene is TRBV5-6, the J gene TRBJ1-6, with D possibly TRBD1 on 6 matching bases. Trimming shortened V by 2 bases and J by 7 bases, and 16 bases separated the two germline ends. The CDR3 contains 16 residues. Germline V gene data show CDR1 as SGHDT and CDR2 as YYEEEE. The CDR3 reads CASSFGRGQTNSPLHF. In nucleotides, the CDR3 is TGTGCCAGCAGCTTCGGCCGCGGACAGACCAATTCACCCCTCCACTTT.

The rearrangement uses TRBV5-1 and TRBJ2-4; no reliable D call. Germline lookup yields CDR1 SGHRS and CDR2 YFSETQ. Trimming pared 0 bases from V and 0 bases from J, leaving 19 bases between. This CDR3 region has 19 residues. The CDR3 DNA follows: TGCGCCAGCAGCTTGGGCCCTGTCGGGTGGGGATTAGCCAAAAACATTCAGTACTTC. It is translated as CASSLGPVGWGLAKNIQYF.

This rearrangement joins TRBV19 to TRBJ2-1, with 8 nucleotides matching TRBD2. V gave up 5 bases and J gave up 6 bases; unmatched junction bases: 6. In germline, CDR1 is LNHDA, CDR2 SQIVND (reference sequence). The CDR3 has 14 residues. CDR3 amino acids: CASSLGLVANEQFF. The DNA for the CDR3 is TGTGCCAGTAGTCTGGGACTAGTGGCCAATGAGCAGTTCTTC.

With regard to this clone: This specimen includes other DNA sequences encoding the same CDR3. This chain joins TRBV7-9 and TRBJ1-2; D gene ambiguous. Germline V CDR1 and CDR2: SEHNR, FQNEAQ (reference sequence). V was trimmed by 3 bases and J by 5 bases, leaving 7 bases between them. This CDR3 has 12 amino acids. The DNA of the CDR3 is TGTGCCAGCAGCTTCAGCGATTATGGCTACACCTTC. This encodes CASSFSDYGYTF.

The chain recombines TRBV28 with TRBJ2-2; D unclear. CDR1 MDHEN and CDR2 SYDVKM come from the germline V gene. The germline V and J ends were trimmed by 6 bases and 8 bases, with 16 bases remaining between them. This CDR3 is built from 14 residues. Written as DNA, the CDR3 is TGTGCCAGCAGGGACGAGCCTTTAACTGGGGAGCTGTTTTTT. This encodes CASRDEPLTGELFF.

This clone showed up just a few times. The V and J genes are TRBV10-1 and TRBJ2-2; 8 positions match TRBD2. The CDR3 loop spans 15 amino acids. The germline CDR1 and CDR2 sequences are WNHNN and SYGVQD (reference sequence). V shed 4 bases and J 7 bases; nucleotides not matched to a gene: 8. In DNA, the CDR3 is TGCGCCAGCAGTGGGAGCGGGGGCTTTAGCGGGGAGCTGTTTTTT. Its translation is CASSGSGGFSGELFF.

This CDR3 is CAISESTGTQPQHF. The CDR3 nucleotides are TGTGCCATCAGTGAGTCGACAGGGACTCAGCCCCAGCATTTT. The chain is built from TRBV10-3 and TRBJ1-5; 7 bases are a match to TRBD1. CDR3 length equals 14 residues. Germline V CDR1 and CDR2: ENHRY, SYGVKD. J was trimmed by 6 bases and V by 0 bases; bases with no gene match: 2.

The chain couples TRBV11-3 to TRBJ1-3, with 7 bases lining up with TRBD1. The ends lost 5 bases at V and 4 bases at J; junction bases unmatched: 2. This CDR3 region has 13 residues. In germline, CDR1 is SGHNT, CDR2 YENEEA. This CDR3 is CASSAGQGNTIYF. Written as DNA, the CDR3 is TGTGCCAGCAGCGCGGGACAGGGAAACACCATATATTTT.

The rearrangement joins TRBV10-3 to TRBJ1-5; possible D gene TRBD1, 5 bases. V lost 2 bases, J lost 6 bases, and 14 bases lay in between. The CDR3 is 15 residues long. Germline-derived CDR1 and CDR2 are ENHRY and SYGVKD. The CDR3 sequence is CAISEHGGGRQPQHF. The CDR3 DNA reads TGTGCCATCAGTGAGCATGGGGGAGGACGTCAGCCCCAGCATTTT.

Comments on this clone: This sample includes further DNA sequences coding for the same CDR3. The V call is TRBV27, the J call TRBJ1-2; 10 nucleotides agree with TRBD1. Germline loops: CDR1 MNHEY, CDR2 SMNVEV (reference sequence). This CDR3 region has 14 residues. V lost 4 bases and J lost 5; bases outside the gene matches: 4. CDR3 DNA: TGTGCCAGCAGTTCCTCGGGACAGGGGTATGGCTACACCTTC. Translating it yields CASSSSGQGYGYTF.

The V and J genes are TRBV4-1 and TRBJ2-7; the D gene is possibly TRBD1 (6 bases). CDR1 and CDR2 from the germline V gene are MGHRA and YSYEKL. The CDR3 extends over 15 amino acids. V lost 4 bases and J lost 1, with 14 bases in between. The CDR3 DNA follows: TGCGCCAGCAGCCGGGATCCGGGACAATCCTACGAGCAGTACTTC. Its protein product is CASSRDPGQSYEQYF.

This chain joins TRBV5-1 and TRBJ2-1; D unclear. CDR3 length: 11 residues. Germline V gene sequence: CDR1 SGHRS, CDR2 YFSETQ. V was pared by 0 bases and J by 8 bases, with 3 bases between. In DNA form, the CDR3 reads TGCGCCAGCAGCTTGGTTGATGAGCAGTTCTTC. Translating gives CASSLVDEQFF.

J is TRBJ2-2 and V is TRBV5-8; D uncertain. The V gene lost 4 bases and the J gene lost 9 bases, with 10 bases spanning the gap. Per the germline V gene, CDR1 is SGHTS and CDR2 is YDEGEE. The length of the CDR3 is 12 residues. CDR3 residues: CASSLTQRELFF. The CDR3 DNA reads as TGTGCCAGCAGCCTGACCCAGAGGGAGCTGTTTTTT.

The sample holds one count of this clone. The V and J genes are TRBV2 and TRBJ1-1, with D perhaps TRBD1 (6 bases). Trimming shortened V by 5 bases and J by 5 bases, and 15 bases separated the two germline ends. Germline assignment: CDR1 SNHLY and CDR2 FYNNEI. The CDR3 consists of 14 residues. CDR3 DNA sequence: TGTGCCAGCAGTTATCTATACAGGGAAACTGAAGCTTTCTTT. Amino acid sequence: CASSYLYRETEAFF. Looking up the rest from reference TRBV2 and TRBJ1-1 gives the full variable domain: EPEVTQTPSHQVTQMGQEVILRCVPISNHLYFYWYRQILGQKVEFLVSFYNNEISEKSEIFDDQFSVERPDGSNFTLKIRSTKLEDSAMYFCASSYLYRETEAFFGQGTRLTVV.

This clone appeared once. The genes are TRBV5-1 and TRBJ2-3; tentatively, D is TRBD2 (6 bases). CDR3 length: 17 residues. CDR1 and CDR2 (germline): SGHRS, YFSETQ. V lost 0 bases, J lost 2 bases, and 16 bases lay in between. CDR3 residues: CASSLGLGGDHTDTQYF. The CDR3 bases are TGCGCCAGCAGCTTGGGTTTAGGCGGGGACCACACAGATACGCAGTATTTT.

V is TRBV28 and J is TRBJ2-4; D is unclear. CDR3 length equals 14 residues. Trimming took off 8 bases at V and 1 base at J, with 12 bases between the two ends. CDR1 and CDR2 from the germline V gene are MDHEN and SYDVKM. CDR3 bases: TGTGCCAGCTTCACGCCCGGGGCCAAAAACATTCAGTACTTC. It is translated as CASFTPGAKNIQYF.

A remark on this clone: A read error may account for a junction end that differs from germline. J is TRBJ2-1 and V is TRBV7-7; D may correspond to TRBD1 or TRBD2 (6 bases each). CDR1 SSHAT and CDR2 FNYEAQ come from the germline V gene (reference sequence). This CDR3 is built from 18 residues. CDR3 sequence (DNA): TGTGCTAGCAGCTTAGCGGCGACAGGAAAGGTTTCCTACAATGAGCAGTTCTTC. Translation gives CASSLAATGKVSYNEQFF.